The 13 T cell receptor beta chains below all came from one sample that was sequenced in a study of shared clonotypes between healthy human individuals. Method: immunoSEQ multiplex PCR; TCRdb's copy keeps in-frame clones and lacks some. The data hold 1,100,000 or so clones, with around three quarters observed a single time. The sequenced sample consisted of memory CD4+ T cells from PBMCs. Subset here: CD45RA-negative fraction. The receptors stem from a man between 18 and 35 years old in good health. Some clones in this sample may be carry-over from other donors' samples.

The V call is TRBV2, the J call TRBJ1-5, with TRBD1 identical over 8 bases. V trimming: 6 bases; J trimming: 7 bases; junction bases outside the gene matches: 8. Per germline, CDR1 SNHLY and CDR2 FYNNEI. The CDR3 length is 14 residues. As DNA, the CDR3 is TGTGCCAGCAGCAGACAGGGGACGAGGCAGCCCCAGCATTTT. Protein sequence: CASSRQGTRQPQHF.

This clone was counted only a few times. In nucleotides, the CDR3 is TGTGCCACCAGCAGAGACCGCCGGACATCCCCTACGCAGTATTTT. This codes for CATSRDRRTSPTQYF. The chain recombines TRBV15 with TRBJ2-3; weak D call: TRBD1 (5 bases). The V gene's germline CDR1 is LNHNV and CDR2 YYDKDF (reference sequence). The CDR3 runs to 15 residues. Trimming took 0 bases from V and 8 from J, leaving 15 bases between them.

V is TRBV5-4 and J is TRBJ2-1; 8 bases are a match to TRBD1. The CDR3 is made up of 15 amino acids. Germline V gene data show CDR1 as SGHNT and CDR2 as YYREEE (reference sequence). After removal of 3 bases from V and 7 bases from J, the junction contained 9 bases not matched to a gene. The CDR3 nucleotides read TGTGCCAGCAGCTCCCAGGGGGCCGCCTCAAATGAGCAGTTCTTC. Its translation is CASSSQGAASNEQFF.

This chain uses TRBV28 with TRBJ2-1; D might be TRBD2 (6 bases). The CDR3 is made up of 14 amino acids. The V end was cut by 6 bases, the J end by 6 bases, with 15 bases between. Germline CDR1 MDHEN, CDR2 SYDVKM. CDR3 sequence reads: CASREGGQRNEQFF. In DNA form, the CDR3 reads TGTGCCAGCAGGGAGGGCGGGCAACGCAATGAGCAGTTCTTC.

The rearrangement links TRBV5-1 to TRBJ2-3; a possible D gene is TRBD1 (7 bases). Germline V gene data show CDR1 as SGHRS and CDR2 as YFSETQ. The CDR3 has 14 residues. The germline V and J ends were trimmed by 4 bases and 4 bases, with 13 bases remaining between them. CDR3 protein: CASSAGQSPDTQYF. CDR3 DNA sequence: TGCGCCAGCAGCGCGGGACAGAGCCCAGATACGCAGTATTTT.

This chain joins TRBV6-1 and TRBJ1-5, with a possible D match to TRBD1 (5 bases). The CDR3 contains 14 residues. The germline V gene encodes CDR1 MNHNS and CDR2 SASEGT. Trimming cost V 5 bases and J 2 bases, with 10 bases left between them. CDR3 in amino acids: CASSFGAGNQPQHF. CDR3 nucleotide sequence: TGTGCCAGCAGTTTTGGGGCAGGCAATCAGCCCCAGCATTTT.

This chain uses TRBV6-4 with TRBJ1-1, with D tentatively TRBD1 (5 bases). There are 13 residues in the CDR3. Germline CDR1 is MRHNA and CDR2 is SNTAGT. The V and J ends lost 6 bases and 5 bases respectively, with 13 bases between them. CDR3 residues: CASSGGEGTEAFF. The CDR3 region has the DNA TGTGCCAGCAGCGGGGGTGAGGGGACTGAAGCTTTCTTT.

This clone was seen once. The chain recombines TRBV18 with TRBJ2-1; TRBD1 aligns across 9 bases. Germline CDR1 KGHSH, CDR2 LQKENI. The CDR3 consists of 16 residues. Unmatched junction bases numbered 10, after V lost 4 bases and J lost 6 bases. The CDR3 spells CASSREPGQGFNEQFF. Written as DNA, the CDR3 is TGTGCCAGCTCACGCGAACCGGGACAGGGCTTCAATGAGCAGTTCTTC.

In DNA form, the CDR3 reads TGTGCCAGCAATCTTGGTTCCGGGGAGCTGTTTTTT. It specifies CASNLGSGELFF. The gene calls are TRBV2 and TRBJ2-2, with D hard to call. CDR1 and CDR2 from the germline V gene are SNHLY and FYNNEI. The CDR3 has 12 residues. V was cut by 7 bases and J by 6 bases, with 9 bases left in between.

CDR3 sequence (DNA): TGTGCCAGCAGTGAAGGTTACAGGGGAGATACGCAGTATTTT. It encodes CASSEGYRGDTQYF. The rearrangement links TRBV6-1 to TRBJ2-3, with TRBD1 matching 7 bases. The length of the CDR3 is 14 residues. The germline V gene has CDR1 MNHNS and CDR2 SASEGT. V lost 1 base and J lost 5; bases outside the gene matches: 3.

The chain has TRBV7-8 and TRBJ1-2; D unresolved. This CDR3 spans 13 amino acids. The ends were cut back, 5 bases at V and 8 bases at J, with 15 bases in the middle. Germline CDR1 SGHVS, CDR2 FQNEAQ. In DNA, the CDR3 is TGTGCCAGCAGCCAGATGCGGGCTCCCGGCTACACCTTC. This sequence encodes CASSQMRAPGYTF.

J is TRBJ2-5 and V is TRBV7-9; 10 bases line up with TRBD1. Germline assignment: CDR1 SEHNR and CDR2 FQNEAQ (reference sequence). V trimming: 4 bases; J trimming: 3 bases; junction bases outside the gene matches: 11. The CDR3 spans 17 residues. CDR3 in amino acids: CASSSGTGDGFEETQYF. The DNA of the CDR3 is TGTGCCAGCAGCTCCGGGACAGGGGATGGTTTTGAAGAGACCCAGTACTTC.

As regards this clone: The likely explanation is a read error, given a far larger clone one base away. The identical CDR3 is also encoded by other nucleotide sequences in the sample. V gene TRBV28 combines with J gene TRBJ1-4, with D unresolved. The CDR3 runs to 12 residues. Trimming left V 4 bases short and J 0 bases short, with 0 bases between. Germline assignment: CDR1 MDHEN and CDR2 SYDVKM. The DNA of the CDR3 is TGTGCCAGCAGTTCAACTAATGAAAAACTGTTTTTT. Translation: CASSSTNEKLFF.